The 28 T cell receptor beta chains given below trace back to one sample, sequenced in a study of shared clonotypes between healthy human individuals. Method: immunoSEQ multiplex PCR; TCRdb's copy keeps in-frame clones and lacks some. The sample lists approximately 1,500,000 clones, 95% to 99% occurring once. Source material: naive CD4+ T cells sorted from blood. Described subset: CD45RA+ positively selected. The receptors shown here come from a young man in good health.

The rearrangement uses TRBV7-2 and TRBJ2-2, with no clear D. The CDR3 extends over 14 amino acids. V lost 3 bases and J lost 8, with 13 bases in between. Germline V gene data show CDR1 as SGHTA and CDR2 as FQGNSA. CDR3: CASSLVIGQGELFF. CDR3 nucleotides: TGTGCCAGCAGCTTGGTGATAGGTCAGGGGGAGCTGTTTTTT.

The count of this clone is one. CDR3: CASSLSIRDSSYEQYF. The CDR3 DNA reads as TGTGCCAGCAGCTTAAGCATTCGGGACAGCTCCTACGAGCAGTACTTC. The V and J genes are TRBV11-2 and TRBJ2-7; 7 bases map to TRBD1. The V gene end was trimmed by 2 bases and the J gene end by 0 bases; junction bases not matched to a gene: 7. Germline lookup yields CDR1 SGHAT and CDR2 FQNNGV. The CDR3 consists of 16 residues.

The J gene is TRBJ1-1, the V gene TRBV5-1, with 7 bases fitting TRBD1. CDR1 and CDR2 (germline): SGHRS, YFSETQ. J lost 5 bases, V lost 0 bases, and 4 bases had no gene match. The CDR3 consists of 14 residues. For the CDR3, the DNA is TGCGCCAGCAGCTTGGATTCAGGGGGGACTGAAGCTTTCTTT. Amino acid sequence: CASSLDSGGTEAFF.

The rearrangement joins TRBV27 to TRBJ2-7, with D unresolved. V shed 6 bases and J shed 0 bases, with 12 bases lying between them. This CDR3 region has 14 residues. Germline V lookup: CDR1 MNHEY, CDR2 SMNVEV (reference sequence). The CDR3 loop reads CASSLVFGSYEQYF. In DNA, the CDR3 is TGTGCCAGCAGCTTGGTTTTTGGCTCCTACGAGCAGTACTTC.

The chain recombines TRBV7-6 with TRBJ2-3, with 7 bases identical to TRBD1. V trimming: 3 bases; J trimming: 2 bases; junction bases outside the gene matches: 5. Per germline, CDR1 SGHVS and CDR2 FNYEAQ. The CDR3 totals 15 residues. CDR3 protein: CASSLTGFTTDTQYF. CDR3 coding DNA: TGTGCCAGCAGCTTGACAGGGTTCACCACAGATACGCAGTATTTT.

The CDR3 region is CASCRDSSYNEQFF. The CDR3 DNA is TGTGCCAGCTGCCGGGACAGCTCCTACAATGAGCAGTTCTTC. This chain connects TRBV7-2 to TRBJ2-1; 7 bases map to TRBD1. V was clipped by 8 bases and J by 0 bases; unmatched bases: 4. CDR3 length equals 14 residues. Looked up from germline, CDR1 is SGHTA and CDR2 is FQGNSA.

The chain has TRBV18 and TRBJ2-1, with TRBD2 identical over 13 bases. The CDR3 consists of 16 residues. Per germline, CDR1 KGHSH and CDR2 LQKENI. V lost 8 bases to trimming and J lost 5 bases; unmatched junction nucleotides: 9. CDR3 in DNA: TGTGCCAGCCTTCGGACTAGCGGGAGACTAGACAATGAGCAGTTCTTC. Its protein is CASLRTSGRLDNEQFF.

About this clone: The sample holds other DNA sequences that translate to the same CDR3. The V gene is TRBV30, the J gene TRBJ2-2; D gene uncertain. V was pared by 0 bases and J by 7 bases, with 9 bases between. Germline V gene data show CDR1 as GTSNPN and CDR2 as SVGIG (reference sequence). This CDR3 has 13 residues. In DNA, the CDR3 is TGTGCCTGGAGTGTACGATCTAACGGGGAGCTGTTTTTT. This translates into CAWSVRSNGELFF.

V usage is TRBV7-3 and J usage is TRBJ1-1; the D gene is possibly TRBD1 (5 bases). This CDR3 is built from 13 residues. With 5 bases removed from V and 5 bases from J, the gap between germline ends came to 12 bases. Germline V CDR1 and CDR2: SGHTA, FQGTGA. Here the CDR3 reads CASSATGQTEAFF. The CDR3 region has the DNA TGTGCCAGCAGCGCAACAGGCCAGACTGAAGCTTTCTTT.

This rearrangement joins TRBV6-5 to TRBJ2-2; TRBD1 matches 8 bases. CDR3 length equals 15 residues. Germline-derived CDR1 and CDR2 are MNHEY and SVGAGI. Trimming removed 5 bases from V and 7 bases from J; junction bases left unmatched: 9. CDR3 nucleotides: TGTGCCAGCAGTCCACCCGGGACAGGCGTCGGGGAGCTGTTTTTT. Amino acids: CASSPPGTGVGELFF.

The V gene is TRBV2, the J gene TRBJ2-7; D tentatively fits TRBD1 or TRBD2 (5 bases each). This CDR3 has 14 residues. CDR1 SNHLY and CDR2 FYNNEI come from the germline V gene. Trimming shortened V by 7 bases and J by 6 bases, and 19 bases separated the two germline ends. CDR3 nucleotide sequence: TGTGCCAGCACCGGGACCCCTGGAGTCTCCGAGCAGTACTTC. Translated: CASTGTPGVSEQYF.

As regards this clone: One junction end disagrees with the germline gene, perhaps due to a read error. In DNA, the CDR3 is TGCAGCGTCGCGACTAGCGCCACAAACATTCAGTACTTC. Translating it yields CSVATSATNIQYF. This chain uses TRBV29-1 with TRBJ2-4, with 8 bases aligning to TRBD2. Looked up from germline, CDR1 is SQVTM and CDR2 is ANQGSEA. The CDR3 spans 13 residues.

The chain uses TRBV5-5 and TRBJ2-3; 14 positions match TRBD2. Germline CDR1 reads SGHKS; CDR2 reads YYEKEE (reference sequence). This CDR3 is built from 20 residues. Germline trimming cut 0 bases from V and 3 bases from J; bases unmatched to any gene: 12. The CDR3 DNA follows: TGTGCCAGCAGCTTGGGTGGACTAGCGGGAGGACTGTCTATTACAGATACGCAGTATTTT. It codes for CASSLGGLAGGLSITDTQYF.

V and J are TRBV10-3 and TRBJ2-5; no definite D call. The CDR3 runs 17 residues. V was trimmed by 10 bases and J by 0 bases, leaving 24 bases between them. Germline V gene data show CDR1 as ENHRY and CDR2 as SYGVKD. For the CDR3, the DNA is TGTGCCACCCTCCCGACAAGTGGGAAGGGCTACCAAGAGACCCAGTACTTC. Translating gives CATLPTSGKGYQETQYF.

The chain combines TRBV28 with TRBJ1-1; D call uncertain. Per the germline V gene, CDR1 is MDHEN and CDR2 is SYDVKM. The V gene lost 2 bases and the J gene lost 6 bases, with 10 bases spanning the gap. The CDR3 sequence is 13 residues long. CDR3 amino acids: CASSLGVPAEAFF. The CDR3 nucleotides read TGTGCCAGCAGTTTAGGCGTCCCCGCTGAAGCTTTCTTT.

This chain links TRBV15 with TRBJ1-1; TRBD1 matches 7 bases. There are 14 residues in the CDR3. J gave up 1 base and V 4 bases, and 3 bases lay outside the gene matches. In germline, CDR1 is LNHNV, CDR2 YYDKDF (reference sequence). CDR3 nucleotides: TGTGCCACCAGCAAGGGACAGACGAACACTGAAGCTTTCTTT. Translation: CATSKGQTNTEAFF.

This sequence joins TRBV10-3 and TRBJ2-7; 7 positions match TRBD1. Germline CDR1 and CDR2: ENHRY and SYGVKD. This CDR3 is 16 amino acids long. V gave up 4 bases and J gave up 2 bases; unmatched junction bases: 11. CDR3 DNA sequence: TGTGCCATCAGTGGAGCCGGGACAGCCACAACCTACGAGCAGTACTTC. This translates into CAISGAGTATTYEQYF.

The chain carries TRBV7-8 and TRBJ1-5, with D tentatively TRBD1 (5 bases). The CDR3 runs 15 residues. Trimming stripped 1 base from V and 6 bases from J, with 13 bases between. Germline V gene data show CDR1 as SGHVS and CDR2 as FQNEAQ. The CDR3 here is CASSLGAGSSQPQHF. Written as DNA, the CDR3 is TGTGCCAGCAGCTTAGGTGCAGGGAGTAGTCAGCCCCAGCATTTT.

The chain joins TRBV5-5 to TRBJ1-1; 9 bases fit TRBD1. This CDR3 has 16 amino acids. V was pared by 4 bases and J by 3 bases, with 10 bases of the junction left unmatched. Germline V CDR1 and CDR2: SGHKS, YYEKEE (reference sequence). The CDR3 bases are TGTGCCAGCAGCCGACACGGGACAGGGACGGACACTGAAGCTTTCTTT. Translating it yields CASSRHGTGTDTEAFF.

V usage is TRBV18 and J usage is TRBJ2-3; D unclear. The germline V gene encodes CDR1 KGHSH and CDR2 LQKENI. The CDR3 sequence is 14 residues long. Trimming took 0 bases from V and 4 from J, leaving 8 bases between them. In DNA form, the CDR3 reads TGTGCCAGCTCACCACCTTCGGGTTCAGATACGCAGTATTTT. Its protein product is CASSPPSGSDTQYF.

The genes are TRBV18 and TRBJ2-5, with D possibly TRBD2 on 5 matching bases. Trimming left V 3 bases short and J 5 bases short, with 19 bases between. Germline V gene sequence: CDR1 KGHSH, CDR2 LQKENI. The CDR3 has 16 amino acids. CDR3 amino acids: CASSPVFGSLGETQYF. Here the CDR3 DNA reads TGTGCCAGCTCACCCGTTTTTGGGAGCCTCGGGGAGACCCAGTACTTC.

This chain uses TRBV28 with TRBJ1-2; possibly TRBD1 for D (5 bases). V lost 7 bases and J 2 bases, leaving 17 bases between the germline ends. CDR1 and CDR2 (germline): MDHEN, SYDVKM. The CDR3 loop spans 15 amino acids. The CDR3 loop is CASKNYGSGNYGYTF. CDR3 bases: TGTGCCAGCAAAAATTACGGGTCAGGGAACTATGGCTACACCTTC.

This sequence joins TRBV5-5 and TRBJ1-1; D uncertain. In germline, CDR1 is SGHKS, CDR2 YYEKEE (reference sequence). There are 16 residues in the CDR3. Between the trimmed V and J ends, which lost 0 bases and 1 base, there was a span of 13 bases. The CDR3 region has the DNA TGTGCCAGCAGCTTGGGAGTTACATCCCCGAACACTGAAGCTTTCTTT. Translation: CASSLGVTSPNTEAFF.

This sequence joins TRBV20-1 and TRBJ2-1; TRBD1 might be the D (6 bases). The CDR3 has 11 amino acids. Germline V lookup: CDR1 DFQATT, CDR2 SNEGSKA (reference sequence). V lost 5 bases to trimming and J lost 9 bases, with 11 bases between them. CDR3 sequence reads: CSARARGEQFF. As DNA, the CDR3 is TGCAGTGCTCGAGCCAGGGGTGAGCAGTTCTTC.

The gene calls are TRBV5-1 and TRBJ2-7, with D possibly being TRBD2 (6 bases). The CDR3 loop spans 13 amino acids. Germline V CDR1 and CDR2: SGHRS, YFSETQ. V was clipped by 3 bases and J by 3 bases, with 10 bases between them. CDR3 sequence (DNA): TGCGCCAGCAGCTCGGGACTGATCTACGAGCAGTACTTC. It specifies CASSSGLIYEQYF.

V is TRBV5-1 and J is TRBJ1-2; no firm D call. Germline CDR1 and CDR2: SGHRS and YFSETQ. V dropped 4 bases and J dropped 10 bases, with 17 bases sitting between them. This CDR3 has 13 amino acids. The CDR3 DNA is TGCGCCAGCAGCGAGAATCCGGGAGGACTCTACACCTTC. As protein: CASSENPGGLYTF.

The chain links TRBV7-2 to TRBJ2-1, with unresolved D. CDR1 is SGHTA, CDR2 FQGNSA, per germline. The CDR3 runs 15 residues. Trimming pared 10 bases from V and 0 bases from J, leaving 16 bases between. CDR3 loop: CATTPTRSSYNEQFF. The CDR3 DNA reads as TGTGCCACCACGCCAACCCGGAGCTCCTACAATGAGCAGTTCTTC.

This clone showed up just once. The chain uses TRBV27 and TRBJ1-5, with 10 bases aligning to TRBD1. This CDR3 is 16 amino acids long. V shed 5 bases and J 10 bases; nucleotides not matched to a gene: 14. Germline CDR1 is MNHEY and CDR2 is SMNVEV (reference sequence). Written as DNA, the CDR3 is TGTGCCAGCAGTCCCGGTAGGGGGACAGGGGCCCTACCCCAGCATTTT. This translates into CASSPGRGTGALPQHF.